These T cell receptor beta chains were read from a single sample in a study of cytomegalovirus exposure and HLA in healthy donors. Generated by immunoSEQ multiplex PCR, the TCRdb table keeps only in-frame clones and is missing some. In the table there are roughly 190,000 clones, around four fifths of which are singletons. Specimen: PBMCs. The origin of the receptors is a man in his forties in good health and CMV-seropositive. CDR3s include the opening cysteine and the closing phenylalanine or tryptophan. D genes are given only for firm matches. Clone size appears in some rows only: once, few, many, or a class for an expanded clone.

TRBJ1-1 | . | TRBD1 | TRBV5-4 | CASSFGTGTILGTEAFF | TGTGCCAGCAGCTTCGGGACAGGGACAATTTTGGGCACTGAAGCTTTCTTT
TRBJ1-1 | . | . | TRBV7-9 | CSSSFAGGTEAFF | TGTTCCAGCAGCTTCGCGGGGGGCACTGAAGCTTTCTTT
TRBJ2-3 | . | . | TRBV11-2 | CASSPEPTDTQYF | TGTGCCAGCAGCCCAGAACCCACAGATACGCAGTATTTT
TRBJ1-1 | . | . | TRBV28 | CASRYHGREAFF | TGTGCCAGCAGGTATCACGGGAGAGAAGCTTTCTTT
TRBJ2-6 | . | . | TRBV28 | CASSPRQATSGANVLTF | TGTGCCAGCAGTCCCCGACAGGCTACCTCTGGGGCCAACGTCCTGACTTTC
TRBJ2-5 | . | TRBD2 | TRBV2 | CASSGSGRGETQYF | TGTGCCAGCAGTGGCAGCGGGAGAGGGGAGACCCAGTACTTC
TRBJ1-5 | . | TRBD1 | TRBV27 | CASNPTGAGQPQHF | TGTGCCAGCAACCCGACAGGGGCGGGTCAGCCCCAGCATTTT
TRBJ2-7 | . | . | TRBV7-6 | CASSLSFSPSGFYEQYF | TGTGCCAGCAGCTTATCGTTCTCCCCCAGCGGGTTTTACGAGCAGTACTTC
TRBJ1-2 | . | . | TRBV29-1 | CSAHQEGGFANYGYTF | TGCAGCGCCCATCAGGAGGGGGGGTTTGCTAACTATGGCTACACCTTC
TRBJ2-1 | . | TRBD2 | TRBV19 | CASSRGLAGGFRDEQFF | TGTGCCAGTAGTAGGGGTTTGGCGGGAGGATTTCGGGATGAGCAGTTCTTC
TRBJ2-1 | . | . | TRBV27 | CASSLGLTEQFF | TGTGCCAGCAGTTTAGGGCTTACAGAGCAGTTCTTC
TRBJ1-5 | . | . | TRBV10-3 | CAISEGSGDQPQHF | TGTGCCATCAGTGAGGGGTCGGGGGATCAGCCCCAGCATTTT
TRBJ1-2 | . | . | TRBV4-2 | CASSQDPTDNYGYTF | TGTGCCAGCAGCCAAGATCCGACAGACAACTATGGCTACACCTTC
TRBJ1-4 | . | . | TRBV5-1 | CASRTGRQNEKLFF | TGCGCCAGCAGGACCGGCAGACAGAATGAAAAACTGTTTTTT
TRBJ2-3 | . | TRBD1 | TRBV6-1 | CASSFRDRGADTQYF | TGTGCCAGCAGTTTCCGGGACAGGGGTGCCGATACGCAGTATTTT
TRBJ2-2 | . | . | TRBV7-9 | CASSEKTSPTNTGELFF | TGTGCCAGCAGCGAGAAGACTAGTCCAACGAACACCGGGGAGCTGTTTTTT
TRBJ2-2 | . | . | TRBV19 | CASSILNLPNTGELFF | TGTGCCAGTAGTATTCTAAATCTCCCGAACACCGGGGAGCTGTTTTTT
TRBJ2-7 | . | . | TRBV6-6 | CASSYGLIYEQYF | TGTGCCAGCAGTTACGGGCTGATATACGAGCAGTACTTC
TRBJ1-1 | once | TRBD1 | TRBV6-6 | CASSPRDSLNTEAFF | TGTGCCAGCAGTCCTCGGGACAGCCTGAACACTGAAGCTTTCTTT
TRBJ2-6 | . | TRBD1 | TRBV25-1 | CASSARTGALGGANVLTF | TGTGCCAGCAGTGCCCGGACAGGTGCCCTCGGTGGGGCCAACGTCCTGACTTTC
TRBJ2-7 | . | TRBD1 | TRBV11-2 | CASSIGLRDRATYEQYF | TGTGCCAGCAGCATAGGACTCCGGGACAGGGCCACCTACGAGCAGTACTTC
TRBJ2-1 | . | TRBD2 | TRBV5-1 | CASSPLPSGVYNEQFF | TGCGCCAGCAGCCCCCTCCCTAGCGGGGTTTACAATGAGCAGTTCTTC
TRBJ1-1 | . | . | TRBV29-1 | CSVLAGGTDTEAFF | TGCAGCGTCTTAGCGGGGGGGACGGACACTGAAGCTTTCTTT
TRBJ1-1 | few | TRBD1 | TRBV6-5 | CASSRGTGEAFF | TGTGCCAGCAGTCGCGGGACAGGGGAAGCTTTCTTT
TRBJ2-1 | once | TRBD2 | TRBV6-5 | CASSYSARTSGNEQFF | TGTGCCAGCAGTTACTCGGCCAGGACTAGCGGCAATGAGCAGTTCTTC
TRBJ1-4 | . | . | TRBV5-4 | CASSLVPREKLFF | TGTGCCAGCAGCTTGGTTCCCCGGGAAAAACTGTTTTTT
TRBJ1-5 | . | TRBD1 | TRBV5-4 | CASSQDRGNQPQHF | TGTGCCAGCAGCCAAGACAGGGGCAATCAGCCCCAGCATTTT
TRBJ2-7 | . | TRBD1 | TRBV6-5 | CASSYSDRGGYEQYF | TGTGCCAGCAGTTATTCAGACAGGGGAGGATACGAGCAGTACTTC
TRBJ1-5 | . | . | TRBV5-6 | CASSLERGEPQHF | TGTGCCAGCAGCCTGGAGCGGGGGGAGCCCCAGCATTTT